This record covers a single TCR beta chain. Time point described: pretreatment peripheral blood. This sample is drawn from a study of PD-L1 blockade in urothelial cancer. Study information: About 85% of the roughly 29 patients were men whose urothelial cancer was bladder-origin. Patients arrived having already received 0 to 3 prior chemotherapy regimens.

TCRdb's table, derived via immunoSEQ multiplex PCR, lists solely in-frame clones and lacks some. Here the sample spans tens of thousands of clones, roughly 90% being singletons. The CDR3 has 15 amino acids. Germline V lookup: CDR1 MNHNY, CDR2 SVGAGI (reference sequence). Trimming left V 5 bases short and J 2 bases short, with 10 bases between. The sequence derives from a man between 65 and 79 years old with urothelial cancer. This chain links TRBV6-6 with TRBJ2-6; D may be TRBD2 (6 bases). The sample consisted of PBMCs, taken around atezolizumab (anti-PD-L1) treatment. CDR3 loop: CASSGRDAGANVLTF. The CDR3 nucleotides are TGTGCCAGCAGTGGGCGGGATGCTGGGGCCAACGTCCTGACTTTC.